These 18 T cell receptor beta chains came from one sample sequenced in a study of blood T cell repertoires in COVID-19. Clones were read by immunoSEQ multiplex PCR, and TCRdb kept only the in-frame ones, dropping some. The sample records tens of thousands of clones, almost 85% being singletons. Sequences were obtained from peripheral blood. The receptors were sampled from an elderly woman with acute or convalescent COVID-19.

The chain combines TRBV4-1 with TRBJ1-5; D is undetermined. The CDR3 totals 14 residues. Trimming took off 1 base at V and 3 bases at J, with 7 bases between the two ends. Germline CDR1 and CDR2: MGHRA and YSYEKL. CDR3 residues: CASSQVNTNQPQHF. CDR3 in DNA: TGCGCCAGCAGCCAAGTGAACACCAATCAGCCCCAGCATTTT.

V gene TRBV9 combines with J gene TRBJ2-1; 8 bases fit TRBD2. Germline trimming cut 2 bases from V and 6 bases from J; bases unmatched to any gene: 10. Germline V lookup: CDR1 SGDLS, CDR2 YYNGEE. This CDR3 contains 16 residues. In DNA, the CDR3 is TGTGCCAGCAGCGTTTCAATGCGGGGGGTTTTCAATGAGCAGTTCTTC. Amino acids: CASSVSMRGVFNEQFF.

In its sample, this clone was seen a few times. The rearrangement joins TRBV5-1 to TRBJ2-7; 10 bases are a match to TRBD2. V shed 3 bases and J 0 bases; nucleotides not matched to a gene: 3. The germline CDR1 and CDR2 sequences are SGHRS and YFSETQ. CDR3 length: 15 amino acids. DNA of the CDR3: TGCGCCAGCAGCTGGACTAGCGGTCTCTCCTACGAGCAGTACTTC. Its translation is CASSWTSGLSYEQYF.

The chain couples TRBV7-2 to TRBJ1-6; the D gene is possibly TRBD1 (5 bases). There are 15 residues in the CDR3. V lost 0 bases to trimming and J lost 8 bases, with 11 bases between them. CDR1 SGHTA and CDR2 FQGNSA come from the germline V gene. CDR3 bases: TGTGCCAGCAGCTTAGCCGGAGGGGTAGATTCACCCCTCCACTTT. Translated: CASSLAGGVDSPLHF. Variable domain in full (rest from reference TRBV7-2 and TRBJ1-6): GAGVSQSPSNKVTEKGKDVELRCDPISGHTALYWYRQSLGQGLEFLIYFQGNSAPDKSGLPSDRFSAERTGGSVSTLTIQRTQQEDSAVYLCASSLAGGVDSPLHFGNGTRLTVT.

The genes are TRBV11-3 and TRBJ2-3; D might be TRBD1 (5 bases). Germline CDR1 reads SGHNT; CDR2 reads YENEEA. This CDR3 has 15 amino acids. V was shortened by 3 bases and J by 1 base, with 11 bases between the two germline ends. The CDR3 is CASSFPGSGTDTQYF. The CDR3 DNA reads TGTGCCAGCAGCTTCCCAGGGTCTGGCACAGATACGCAGTATTTT.

The DNA of the CDR3 is TGTGCCAGCAGTAGGGAGTACACTGAAGCTTTCTTT. It specifies CASSREYTEAFF. The V and J genes are TRBV6-6 and TRBJ1-1; D remains ambiguous. CDR1 is MNHNY and CDR2 is SVGAGI in the germline V gene (reference sequence). V was pared by 5 bases and J by 3 bases, with 7 bases between. This CDR3 has 12 amino acids.

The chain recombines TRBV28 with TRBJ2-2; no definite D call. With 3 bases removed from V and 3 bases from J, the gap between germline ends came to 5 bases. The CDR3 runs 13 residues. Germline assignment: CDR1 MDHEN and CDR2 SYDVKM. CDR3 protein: CASSFGYTGELFF. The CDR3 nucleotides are TGTGCCAGCAGTTTCGGGTACACCGGGGAGCTGTTTTTT.

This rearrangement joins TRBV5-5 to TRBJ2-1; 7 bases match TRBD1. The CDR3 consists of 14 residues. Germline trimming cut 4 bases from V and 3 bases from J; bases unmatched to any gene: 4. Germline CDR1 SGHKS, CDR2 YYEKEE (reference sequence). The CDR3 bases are TGTGCCAGCAGCCCCGGGACAGTCTACAATGAGCAGTTCTTC. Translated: CASSPGTVYNEQFF.

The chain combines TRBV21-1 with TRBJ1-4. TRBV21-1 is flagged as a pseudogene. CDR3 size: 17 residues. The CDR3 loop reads CASSNMVRVLRGEKLFF. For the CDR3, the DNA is TGTGCCAGCAGCAATATGGTCCGGGTCCTCCGGGGAGAAAAACTGTTTTTT.

The CDR3 is CASSHKEGRTNTGELFF. In DNA form, the CDR3 reads TGTGCCAGCAGCCACAAGGAAGGGAGGACGAACACCGGGGAGCTGTTTTTT. V usage is TRBV7-9 and J usage is TRBJ2-2, with D possibly TRBD2 on 6 matching bases. This CDR3 is built from 17 residues. Germline V gene data show CDR1 as SEHNR and CDR2 as FQNEAQ (reference sequence). V lost 5 bases, J lost 0 bases, and 16 bases lay in between.

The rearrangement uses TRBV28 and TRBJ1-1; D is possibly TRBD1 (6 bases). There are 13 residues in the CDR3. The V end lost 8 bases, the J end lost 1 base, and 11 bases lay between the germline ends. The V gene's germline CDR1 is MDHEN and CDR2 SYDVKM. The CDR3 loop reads CASHNRENTEAFF. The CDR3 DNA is TGTGCCAGCCATAACAGGGAGAACACTGAAGCTTTCTTT.

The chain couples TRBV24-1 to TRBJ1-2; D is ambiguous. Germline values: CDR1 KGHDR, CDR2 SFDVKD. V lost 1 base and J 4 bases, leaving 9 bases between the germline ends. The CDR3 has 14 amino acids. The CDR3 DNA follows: TGTGCCACCAGTGATTTCGGAGACTCCTATGGCTACACCTTC. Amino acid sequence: CATSDFGDSYGYTF.

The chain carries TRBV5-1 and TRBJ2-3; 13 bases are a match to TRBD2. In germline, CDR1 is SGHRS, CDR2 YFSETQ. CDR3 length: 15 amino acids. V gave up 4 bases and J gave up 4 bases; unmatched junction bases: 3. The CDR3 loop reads CASSPGLAGPDTQYF. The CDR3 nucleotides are TGCGCCAGCAGCCCGGGACTAGCGGGACCAGATACGCAGTATTTT. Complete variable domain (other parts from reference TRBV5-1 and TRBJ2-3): KAGVTQTPRYLIKTRGQQVTLSCSPISGHRSVSWYQQTPGQGLQFLFEYFSETQRNKGNFPGRFSGRQFSNSRSEMNVSTLELGDSALYLCASSPGLAGPDTQYFGPGTRLTVL.

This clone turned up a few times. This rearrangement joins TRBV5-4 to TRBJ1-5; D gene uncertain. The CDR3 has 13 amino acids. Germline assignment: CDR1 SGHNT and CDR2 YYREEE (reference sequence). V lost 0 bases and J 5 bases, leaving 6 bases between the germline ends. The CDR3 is CASSLARDQPQHF. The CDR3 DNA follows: TGTGCCAGCAGCTTGGCCCGGGATCAGCCCCAGCATTTT.

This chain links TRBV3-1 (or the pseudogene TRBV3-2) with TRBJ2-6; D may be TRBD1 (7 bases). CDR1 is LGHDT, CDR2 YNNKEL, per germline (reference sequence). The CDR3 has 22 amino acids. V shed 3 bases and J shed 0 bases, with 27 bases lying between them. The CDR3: CASSHPGTAADGRGSGANVLTF. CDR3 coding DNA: TGTGCCAGCAGCCACCCCGGGACAGCCGCCGACGGGCGGGGCTCTGGGGCCAACGTCCTGACTTTC.

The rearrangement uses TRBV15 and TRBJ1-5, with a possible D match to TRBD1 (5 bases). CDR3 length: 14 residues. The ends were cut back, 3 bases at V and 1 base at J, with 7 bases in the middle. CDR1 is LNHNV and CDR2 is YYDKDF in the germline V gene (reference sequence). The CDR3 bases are TGTGCCACCAGCAGGGGGGGGAGCAATCAGCCCCAGCATTTT. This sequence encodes CATSRGGSNQPQHF.

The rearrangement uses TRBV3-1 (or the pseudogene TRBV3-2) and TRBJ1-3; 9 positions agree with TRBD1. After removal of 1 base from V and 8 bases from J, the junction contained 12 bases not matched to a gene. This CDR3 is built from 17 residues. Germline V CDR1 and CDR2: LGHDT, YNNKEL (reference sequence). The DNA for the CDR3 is TGTGCCAGCAGCCAAGCTCCCCCGACAGGGGGATTGGACACCATATATTTT. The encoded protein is CASSQAPPTGGLDTIYF.

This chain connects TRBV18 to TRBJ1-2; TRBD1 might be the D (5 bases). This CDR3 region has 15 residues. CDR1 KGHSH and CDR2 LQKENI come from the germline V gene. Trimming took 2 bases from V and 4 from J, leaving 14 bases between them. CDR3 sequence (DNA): TGTGCCAGCTCACCAGAGGCAGGGCATGGCTATGGCTACACCTTC. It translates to CASSPEAGHGYGYTF.